Each of the 9 T cell receptor beta chains below was sequenced from the same sample in a study of blood T cell repertoires in COVID-19. Sequencing was performed with immunoSEQ multiplex PCR; in TCRdb, only in-frame clones are kept and a portion is missing. The repertoire holds 25,000 to 40,000 clones, with less than 95% as singletons. The sample was peripheral blood. These receptors were collected from a man between 65 and 85 years old with active or convalescent COVID-19.

This clone appeared a few times. The rearrangement joins TRBV4-1 to TRBJ1-5, with D perhaps matching TRBD1 (6 bases). The CDR3 extends over 14 amino acids. Trimming took off 4 bases at V and 3 bases at J, with 10 bases between the two ends. Germline V gene data show CDR1 as MGHRA and CDR2 as YSYEKL. CDR3 in amino acids: CASSPTGINQPQHF. In DNA form, the CDR3 reads TGCGCCAGCAGCCCTACAGGGATCAATCAGCCCCAGCATTTT.

The chain recombines TRBV21-1 with TRBJ1-6; whether TRBD1, the table's D call, matches the DNA was not checked. TRBV21-1 is a documented pseudogene. This CDR3 has 15 amino acids. The CDR3 sequence: CASGPWPDYNSPLHF. CDR3 sequence (DNA): TGTGCCAGCGGCCCTTGGCCAGATTATAATTCACCCCTCCACTTT.

This rearrangement joins TRBV7-2 to TRBJ1-1; 7 bases are shared with TRBD1. The CDR3 contains 15 residues. V was clipped by 5 bases and J by 0 bases; unmatched bases: 6. CDR1 is SGHTA, CDR2 FQGNSA, per germline. The CDR3 DNA follows: TGTGCCAGCAGCCAGACGACAGGGTTGAACACTGAAGCTTTCTTT. This codes for CASSQTTGLNTEAFF.

This rearrangement joins TRBV27 to TRBJ1-1; TRBD1 matches 8 bases. The V and J ends lost 4 bases and 11 bases, in that order; junction bases with no gene match: 12. CDR1 MNHEY and CDR2 SMNVEV come from the germline V gene (reference sequence). This CDR3 spans 14 amino acids. The CDR3: CASSSGTGSFGAFF. In DNA form, the CDR3 reads TGTGCCAGCAGTTCCGGGACAGGTTCGTTCGGGGCTTTCTTT.

V is TRBV9 and J is TRBJ1-3; 7 nucleotides agree with TRBD1. V lost 1 base to trimming and J lost 1 base; unmatched junction nucleotides: 5. CDR1 and CDR2 (germline): SGDLS, YYNGEE. This CDR3 is built from 16 residues. The CDR3 sequence: CASSVRTGASGNTIYF. The CDR3 nucleotides read TGTGCCAGCAGCGTACGTACAGGGGCATCTGGAAACACCATATATTTT.

A single count supports this clone. This chain joins TRBV7-2 and TRBJ2-6; TRBD2 agrees at 9 bases. After removal of 7 bases from V and 2 bases from J, the junction contained 15 bases not matched to a gene. From germline, CDR1 is SGHTA and CDR2 FQGNSA. The CDR3 contains 19 residues. The DNA for the CDR3 is TGTGCCAGCACCCACACCCTAGGGCTAGCGGGACCTGGGGCCAACGTCCTGACTTTC. Its protein product is CASTHTLGLAGPGANVLTF.

This clone was observed a few times. The V call is TRBV20-1, the J call TRBJ1-5, with D possibly matching TRBD1 (5 bases). Trimming removed 3 bases at V and 5 bases at J, with 11 bases between. The CDR3 totals 13 residues. Germline values: CDR1 DFQATT, CDR2 SNEGSKA (reference sequence). CDR3 sequence: CSASLDIDQPQHF. The CDR3 DNA reads as TGCAGTGCTAGTCTGGACATAGATCAGCCCCAGCATTTT.

This sequence joins TRBV7-2 and TRBJ1-2; D gene unclear. Germline CDR1 reads SGHTA; CDR2 reads FQGNSA. The CDR3 covers 12 residues. V gave up 10 bases and J gave up 8 bases, with 17 bases separating them. CDR3 amino acids: CATPRGVEGYTF. CDR3 coding DNA: TGTGCCACCCCGCGCGGGGTTGAGGGCTACACCTTC.

This rearrangement joins TRBV6-5 to TRBJ2-5; perhaps TRBD2 as D (6 bases). Looked up from germline, CDR1 is MNHEY and CDR2 is SVGAGI. There are 13 residues in the CDR3. The V gene lost 10 bases and the J gene lost 5 bases, with 17 bases spanning the gap. The CDR3 spells CATRSAGRETQYF. The CDR3 DNA is TGTGCCACCCGATCGGCGGGAAGGGAGACCCAGTACTTC.